Below, 18 T cell receptor beta chains from the same sample are listed, as sequenced in a study of blood T cell repertoires in COVID-19. This table comes from immunoSEQ multiplex PCR, and its TCRdb copy is limited to in-frame clones, with some not included. The sample lists approximately 300,000 clones, 80% to 95% occurring once. The specimen was PBMCs or T cells enriched from blood (not recorded which). Every receptor here comes from a woman aged 25 to 39 who had recovered from COVID-19.

The gene calls are TRBV9 and TRBJ2-7, with 9 bases that match TRBD2. The CDR3 spans 15 residues. V was clipped by 0 bases and J by 3 bases; unmatched bases: 4. The germline V gene encodes CDR1 SGDLS and CDR2 YYNGEE. CDR3 in amino acids: CASSVGSGSVYEQYF. The CDR3 nucleotides read TGTGCCAGCAGCGTAGGTAGCGGGAGTGTCTACGAGCAGTACTTC.

The chain is built from TRBV11-2 and TRBJ1-2; D is perhaps TRBD1 (5 bases). Germline V gene sequence: CDR1 SGHAT, CDR2 FQNNGV. V dropped 0 bases and J dropped 6 bases, with 8 bases sitting between them. CDR3 length equals 13 residues. CDR3 sequence (DNA): TGTGCCAGCAGCTTAGATAGGGGCCATGGCTACACCTTC. This encodes CASSLDRGHGYTF.

V and J are TRBV7-8 and TRBJ1-2, with 9 bases lining up with TRBD1. CDR1 SGHVS and CDR2 FQNEAQ come from the germline V gene. The CDR3 runs 16 residues. V was clipped by 5 bases and J by 3 bases; unmatched bases: 10. CDR3 bases: TGTGCCAGCAGCAAGAGGGGACAGGGAAAGCACTATGGCTACACCTTC. As protein: CASSKRGQGKHYGYTF.

The V call is TRBV10-3, the J call TRBJ1-3; weak D call: TRBD1 (5 bases). Between the trimmed V and J ends, which lost 8 bases and 0 bases, there was a span of 17 bases. The CDR3 is made up of 16 amino acids. Germline-derived CDR1 and CDR2 are ENHRY and SYGVKD. DNA for the CDR3: TGTGCCATCGACGCAAGGGGAGGATCCTCTGGAAACACCATATATTTT. It codes for CAIDARGGSSGNTIYF.

The rearrangement links TRBV24-1 to TRBJ2-1; D remains ambiguous. The CDR3 length is 12 residues. V lost 4 bases to trimming and J lost 6 bases, with 6 bases between them. Per germline, CDR1 KGHDR and CDR2 SFDVKD. CDR3 DNA: TGTGCCACCAGTGAGGAGTTCAATGAGCAGTTCTTC. This translates into CATSEEFNEQFF.

The gene calls are TRBV7-9 and TRBJ1-2; maybe TRBD1 (6 bases). Trimming removed 5 bases at V and 10 bases at J, with 14 bases between. The CDR3 is 12 residues long. Germline V gene lookup returns CDR1 SEHNR and CDR2 FQNEAQ (reference sequence). The CDR3 region has the DNA TGTGCCAGCAGCCCGGTAAACAGGGACTACACCTTC. Protein product: CASSPVNRDYTF.

CDR3 bases: TGTGCCAGCAGTTTTGGAGGGTGGGGCACTGAAGCTTTCTTT. Protein product: CASSFGGWGTEAFF. The rearrangement uses TRBV28 and TRBJ1-1; the D is unclear. Germline assignment: CDR1 MDHEN and CDR2 SYDVKM. The ends were cut back, 3 bases at V and 4 bases at J, with 12 bases in the middle. The CDR3 sequence is 14 residues long.

The J gene is TRBJ2-7, the V gene TRBV10-3; D remains unclear. The length of the CDR3 is 11 residues. V was trimmed by 8 bases and J by 5 bases, leaving 10 bases between them. CDR1 and CDR2 (germline): ENHRY, SYGVKD. CDR3 loop: CAIQADHEQYF. For the CDR3, the DNA is TGTGCCATCCAGGCCGACCACGAGCAGTACTTC.

The rearrangement joins TRBV4-1 to TRBJ1-2; D is undetermined. The CDR3 spans 17 residues. V lost 2 bases, J lost 4 bases, and 20 bases lay in between. Germline V CDR1 and CDR2: MGHRA, YSYEKL. The CDR3 bases are TGCGCCAGCAGCCAAATAACTAGACGGGGAACAACCTATGGCTACACCTTC. This translates into CASSQITRRGTTYGYTF.

V gene TRBV3-1 (or the pseudogene TRBV3-2) combines with J gene TRBJ2-7; TRBD2 matches at 8 bases. Trimming at V came to 4 bases and at J to 1 base, leaving 6 bases not matched to a gene. The CDR3 is 15 amino acids. Per the germline V gene, CDR1 is LGHDT and CDR2 is YNNKEL (reference sequence). The CDR3 reads CASSLLAGESYEQYF. CDR3 in DNA: TGTGCCAGCAGCCTGCTAGCGGGTGAGTCCTACGAGCAGTACTTC.

The chain is built from TRBV4-1 and TRBJ2-7; 10 positions agree with TRBD2. The CDR3 covers 15 residues. Germline-derived CDR1 and CDR2 are MGHRA and YSYEKL. With 4 bases clipped from V and 5 bases from J, the junction kept 8 bases outside the gene matches. The CDR3 DNA is TGCGCCAGCAGCCCTAGCGGGAGCCCCCGGGACGAGCAGTACTTC. This codes for CASSPSGSPRDEQYF.

V gene TRBV7-9 combines with J gene TRBJ1-6; no firm D call. The germline V gene has CDR1 SEHNR and CDR2 FQNEAQ (reference sequence). V shed 3 bases and J shed 0 bases, with 6 bases lying between them. This CDR3 region has 15 residues. The CDR3 loop reads CASSLASSYNSPLHF. In nucleotides, the CDR3 is TGTGCCAGCAGCTTGGCCAGCTCCTATAATTCACCCCTCCACTTT.

V gene TRBV7-9 combines with J gene TRBJ1-5; D perhaps matches TRBD1 (5 bases). V shed 8 bases and J shed 2 bases, with 19 bases lying between them. CDR3 length equals 16 residues. Germline CDR1 and CDR2: SEHNR and FQNEAQ (reference sequence). The CDR3 coding sequence is TGTGCCAGCTCAGGCGGGACCTCTGATGGCAATCAGCCCCAGCATTTT. Protein product: CASSGGTSDGNQPQHF.

At least ten counts were recorded for this clone. This chain connects TRBV5-4 to TRBJ2-2, with TRBD1 matching over 8 bases. CDR3 length equals 15 residues. V dropped 4 bases and J dropped 4; count of bases not matched to a gene: 6. Germline CDR1 and CDR2: SGHNT and YYREEE (reference sequence). The CDR3, as DNA: TGTGCCAGCAGCGCGGACAGGGCGGGCACCGGGGAGCTGTTTTTT. This codes for CASSADRAGTGELFF.

The chain carries TRBV4-3 and TRBJ2-1; 7 bases agree with TRBD1. The junction had 10 bases not matched to a gene; V was cut back by 2 bases and J by 3 bases. From germline, CDR1 is LGHNA and CDR2 YSLEER. The CDR3 has 17 amino acids. CDR3 amino acids: CASSQRDSFYVYNEQFF. DNA for the CDR3: TGCGCCAGCAGCCAACGGGACAGCTTCTACGTCTACAATGAGCAGTTCTTC.

V and J are TRBV5-1 and TRBJ2-1; possibly TRBD2 for D (6 bases). The CDR3 runs to 15 residues. V lost 5 bases and J lost 7, with 19 bases in between. Germline-derived CDR1 and CDR2 are SGHRS and YFSETQ. CDR3 DNA: TGCGCCAGCAGGAGCGGGTTCGTTGAAGTAAATGAGCAGTTCTTC. This sequence encodes CASRSGFVEVNEQFF.

The chain joins TRBV10-3 to TRBJ2-3; 7 nucleotides align to TRBD1. Germline values: CDR1 ENHRY, CDR2 SYGVKD. V lost 6 bases to trimming and J lost 4 bases; unmatched junction nucleotides: 7. This CDR3 has 14 amino acids. CDR3 in amino acids: CAIRKTGSPDTQYF. Written as DNA, the CDR3 is TGTGCCATCAGGAAGACAGGGTCGCCAGATACGCAGTATTTT.

V is TRBV5-1 and J is TRBJ1-2; a weak D match, TRBD1 (6 bases). V lost 4 bases to trimming and J lost 4 bases, with 11 bases between them. CDR3 length: 13 amino acids. The germline gives CDR1 SGHRS, CDR2 YFSETQ. CDR3 sequence (DNA): TGCGCCAGCAGCCAGACAGGCCTCTATGGCTACACCTTC. Translation: CASSQTGLYGYTF.